This entry describes one T cell receptor (beta chain). What it binds is unknown. These data originate in a study of CD8 T cells in Susac syndrome. Whole-study findings and limits: That the number of individuals in its TCR sequencing and HLA analysis was relatively small was acknowledged by the study.

The V end lost 9 bases, the J end lost 7 bases, and 16 bases lay between the germline ends. Germline loops: CDR1 MNHEY, CDR2 SMNVEV (reference sequence). This CDR3 has 13 residues. The authors sequenced TCR beta from blood CD8+ and CD4+ T cells. When the RNA was reverse transcribed, random hexamers were used with an input of about 0.5 to 1 ug. The authors amplified TCR beta CDR3 across 54 Vbeta and 13 Jbeta using immunoSEQ multiplex PCR. TCRdb ran MiXCR on the immunoSEQ multiplex PCR reads and lists one entry per CDR3 protein. Here the sample spans some 260,000 distinct CDR3 sequences, about 85% being singletons.

Sequencing was carried out using CD8+ T cells from PBMCs. The origin of this receptor is a human donor with multiple sclerosis. The chain has TRBV27 and TRBJ2-1; tentative D call: TRBD2 (6 bases). This CDR3 reads CASTLGAGNEQFF. DNA of the CDR3: TGTGCCAGTACCCTAGGGGCGGGGAATGAGCAGTTCTTC.